One sample yielded the 22 T cell receptor beta chains listed below, sequenced in a study of T cell responses to AZD1222 COVID-19 vaccine. The data were produced by immunoSEQ multiplex PCR, yet TCRdb's version contains in-frame clones alone and is incomplete. Here the sample spans around 170,000 clones, roughly 91% being singletons. The specimen was peripheral blood, collected on day 0 of AZD1222 vaccination. The receptors stem from an adult in good health.

This chain uses TRBV2 with TRBJ2-1, with D uncertain. This CDR3 has 8 residues. Trimming removed 3 bases at V and 12 bases at J, with 0 bases between. Germline V gene data show CDR1 as SNHLY and CDR2 as FYNNEI. CDR3 coding DNA: TGTGCCAGCAGTGAGCAGTTCTTC. Translation: CASSEQFF.

Here the CDR3 DNA reads TGTGCCAGCAGACCCATAGGGAGCACTGAAGCTTTCTTT. Encoded protein: CASRPIGSTEAFF. The rearrangement links TRBV6-5 to TRBJ1-1; D not certain. CDR1 and CDR2 from the germline V gene are MNHEY and SVGAGI. The CDR3 is made up of 13 amino acids. Trimming took 6 bases from V and 4 from J, leaving 12 bases between them.

The genes are TRBV27 and TRBJ2-1; 13 positions match TRBD2. The CDR3 has 16 residues. CDR1 and CDR2 (germline): MNHEY, SMNVEV (reference sequence). Trimming took 5 bases from V and 3 from J; bases not matched to a gene: 4. The CDR3 here is CASSAGTSGVYNEQFF. In DNA, the CDR3 is TGTGCCAGCAGTGCGGGGACTAGCGGGGTCTACAATGAGCAGTTCTTC.

The V gene is TRBV10-3, the J gene TRBJ2-1, with a tentative D call TRBD1 (5 bases). CDR1 ENHRY and CDR2 SYGVKD come from the germline V gene. V was shortened by 4 bases and J by 0 bases, with 16 bases between the two germline ends. The CDR3 covers 17 residues. DNA for the CDR3: TGTGCCATCAGTGGTGGGGCAGGGAAGGGCTCCTACAATGAGCAGTTCTTC. This gives the protein CAISGGAGKGSYNEQFF.

In this sample, this clone turned up a few times. The chain employs TRBV7-3 and TRBJ2-2; no clear D. CDR3 length: 13 amino acids. Germline CDR1 is SGHTA and CDR2 is FQGTGA. Trimming pared 5 bases from V and 5 bases from J, leaving 9 bases between. The CDR3, as DNA: TGTGCCAGCAGCCCGAGCGTAACCGGGGAGCTGTTTTTT. It translates to CASSPSVTGELFF.

This chain connects TRBV3-1 (or the pseudogene TRBV3-2) to TRBJ2-7; TRBD2 agrees at 8 bases. The CDR3 spans 16 residues. Germline trimming cut 1 base from V and 1 base from J; bases unmatched to any gene: 6. From germline, CDR1 is LGHDT and CDR2 YNNKEL (reference sequence). This chain's CDR3 is CASSQALGGRSYEQYF. CDR3 DNA sequence: TGTGCCAGCAGCCAAGCGCTGGGCGGGAGGTCCTACGAGCAGTACTTC.

The chain couples TRBV27 to TRBJ2-5; D uncertain. Trimming cost V 5 bases and J 2 bases, with 21 bases left between them. CDR3 size: 17 residues. CDR1 is MNHEY, CDR2 SMNVEV, per germline (reference sequence). The CDR3, as DNA: TGTGCCAGCAGTCCCGCCCGCAGTTCAGCATCACAAGAGACCCAGTACTTC. This codes for CASSPARSSASQETQYF.

The rearrangement links TRBV28 to TRBJ1-6, with TRBD1 matching 9 bases. CDR3 length equals 15 residues. V trimming: 4 bases; J trimming: 7 bases; junction bases outside the gene matches: 5. The V gene's germline CDR1 is MDHEN and CDR2 SYDVKM. In DNA form, the CDR3 reads TGTGCCAGCAGTTCTTATGGGACAGGGAATTCACCCCTCCACTTT. Amino acid sequence: CASSSYGTGNSPLHF. The whole variable domain, remainder taken from reference TRBV28 and TRBJ1-6, is DVKVTQSSRYLVKRTGEKVFLECVQDMDHENMFWYRQDPGLGLRLIYFSYDVKMKEKGDIPEGYSVSREKKERFSLILESASTNQTSMYLCASSSYGTGNSPLHFGNGTRLTVT.

The V gene is TRBV18, the J gene TRBJ2-6; D call uncertain. Germline CDR1 reads KGHSH; CDR2 reads LQKENI. V was shortened by 5 bases and J by 4 bases, with 9 bases between the two germline ends. The CDR3 totals 14 residues. CDR3 coding DNA: TGTGCCAGCTCAGTAGGTCGCGGGGCCAACGTCCTGACTTTC. Protein: CASSVGRGANVLTF.

The count of this clone is one. The V and J genes are TRBV6-1 and TRBJ2-1, with TRBD2 as a possible D gene (6 bases). The CDR3 has 15 amino acids. V was cut by 2 bases and J by 3 bases, with 11 bases left in between. CDR1 is MNHNS and CDR2 is SASEGT in the germline V gene. The CDR3 DNA follows: TGTGCCAGCAGTGAACTAGCGCATGACTACAATGAGCAGTTCTTC. Translation gives CASSELAHDYNEQFF.

This clone has more than one count but fewer than ten. This chain uses TRBV6-5 with TRBJ2-1; D is undetermined. The CDR3 has 13 residues. Germline V gene data show CDR1 as MNHEY and CDR2 as SVGAGI. The V gene lost 4 bases and the J gene lost 2 bases, with 6 bases spanning the gap. The CDR3 is CASSSLPYNEQFF. In DNA form, the CDR3 reads TGTGCCAGCAGTTCACTTCCCTACAATGAGCAGTTCTTC.

Here the CDR3 reads CASQDRVGTEAFF. In nucleotides, the CDR3 is TGTGCCAGCCAGGACAGGGTTGGCACTGAAGCTTTCTTT. The rearrangement uses TRBV6-5 and TRBJ1-1, with 8 bases that match TRBD1. V lost 8 bases and J lost 4; bases outside the gene matches: 6. CDR3 length: 13 residues. Germline CDR1 and CDR2: MNHEY and SVGAGI.

A single count supports this clone. The chain couples TRBV28 to TRBJ1-5; D perhaps matches TRBD1 (5 bases). The CDR3 spans 15 residues. The germline V gene encodes CDR1 MDHEN and CDR2 SYDVKM. V was trimmed by 6 bases and J by 1 base, leaving 13 bases between them. This CDR3 is CASSGLGTSNQPQHF. CDR3 DNA: TGTGCCAGCAGCGGACTTGGGACGAGCAATCAGCCCCAGCATTTT.

This sequence joins TRBV3-1 (or the pseudogene TRBV3-2) and TRBJ2-7; 10 bases agree with TRBD1. The CDR3 runs 15 residues. The V and J ends lost 4 bases and 2 bases, in that order; junction bases with no gene match: 5. Germline V gene sequence: CDR1 LGHDT, CDR2 YNNKEL (reference sequence). In DNA form, the CDR3 reads TGTGCCAGCAGCCGAAACGGACAGGGGGCCTACGAGCAGTACTTC. This codes for CASSRNGQGAYEQYF.

The J gene is TRBJ2-7, the V gene TRBV2; D is perhaps TRBD2 (5 bases). Germline V CDR1 and CDR2: SNHLY, FYNNEI. The V end lost 2 bases, the J end lost 6 bases, and 11 bases lay between the germline ends. This CDR3 has 13 residues. CDR3 in amino acids: CASSEHQRVEQYF. The CDR3, as DNA: TGTGCCAGCAGTGAACACCAGAGGGTCGAGCAGTACTTC.

The genes are TRBV27 and TRBJ2-1; D gene uncertain. This CDR3 region has 13 residues. The germline V gene encodes CDR1 MNHEY and CDR2 SMNVEV (reference sequence). The ends were cut back, 6 bases at V and 8 bases at J, with 14 bases in the middle. CDR3 protein: CASRRRGMHEQFF. The CDR3 DNA sequence: TGTGCCAGCAGGCGCCGCGGTATGCATGAGCAGTTCTTC.

J is TRBJ2-1 and V is TRBV28, with 8 nucleotides matching TRBD1. J lost 2 bases, V lost 6 bases, and 6 bases had no gene match. CDR1 and CDR2 (germline): MDHEN, SYDVKM. The CDR3 extends over 15 amino acids. This chain's CDR3 is CASRLDRGTYNEQFF. As DNA, the CDR3 is TGTGCCAGCAGACTCGACAGGGGAACCTACAATGAGCAGTTCTTC.

The chain joins TRBV10-3 to TRBJ2-7; TRBD1 matches at 9 bases. The CDR3 consists of 17 residues. The J segment lost 3 bases and the V segment lost 10 bases, leaving 19 bases of the junction unmatched. CDR1 and CDR2 from the germline V gene are ENHRY and SYGVKD. The DNA for the CDR3 is TGTGCCACCTTGGCTACACAGGGGGCGCAGACATTCTACGAGCAGTACTTC. Protein product: CATLATQGAQTFYEQYF.

This clone was recorded only once. The rearrangement links TRBV6-2 or TRBV6-3 to TRBJ1-6; possible D gene TRBD1, 6 bases. Trimming stripped 5 bases from V and 0 bases from J, with 14 bases between. CDR3 size: 17 residues. Germline CDR1 and CDR2: MNHEY and SVGEGT. CDR3 nucleotides: TGTGCCAGCAGTGACGACAGGCAAAGCTCCTATAATTCACCCCTCCACTTT. Amino acid sequence: CASSDDRQSSYNSPLHF.

The chain uses TRBV10-1 and TRBJ1-1, with 8 nucleotides matching TRBD1. The CDR3 covers 13 residues. CDR1 WNHNN and CDR2 SYGVQD come from the germline V gene (reference sequence). V was clipped by 4 bases and J by 4 bases; unmatched bases: 2. The CDR3 loop is CASSGQGLTEAFF. The DNA for the CDR3 is TGCGCCAGCAGTGGACAGGGGCTCACTGAAGCTTTCTTT.

This chain joins TRBV19 and TRBJ2-2; tentatively, D is TRBD2 (6 bases). Germline assignment: CDR1 LNHDA and CDR2 SQIVND (reference sequence). The CDR3 sequence is 16 residues long. Between the trimmed V and J ends, which lost 4 bases and 3 bases, there was a span of 15 bases. CDR3 region: CASSTRTGGDTGELFF. In DNA form, the CDR3 reads TGTGCCAGTAGTACCCGGACTGGCGGGGACACCGGGGAGCTGTTTTTT.

J is TRBJ1-1 and V is TRBV18, with D unresolved. The CDR3 is 13 amino acids. Trimming removed 2 bases from V and 0 bases from J, with 4 bases in between. The germline gives CDR1 KGHSH, CDR2 LQKENI. In nucleotides, the CDR3 is TGTGCCAGCTCACCAGCCCTGAACACTGAAGCTTTCTTT. Protein product: CASSPALNTEAFF.